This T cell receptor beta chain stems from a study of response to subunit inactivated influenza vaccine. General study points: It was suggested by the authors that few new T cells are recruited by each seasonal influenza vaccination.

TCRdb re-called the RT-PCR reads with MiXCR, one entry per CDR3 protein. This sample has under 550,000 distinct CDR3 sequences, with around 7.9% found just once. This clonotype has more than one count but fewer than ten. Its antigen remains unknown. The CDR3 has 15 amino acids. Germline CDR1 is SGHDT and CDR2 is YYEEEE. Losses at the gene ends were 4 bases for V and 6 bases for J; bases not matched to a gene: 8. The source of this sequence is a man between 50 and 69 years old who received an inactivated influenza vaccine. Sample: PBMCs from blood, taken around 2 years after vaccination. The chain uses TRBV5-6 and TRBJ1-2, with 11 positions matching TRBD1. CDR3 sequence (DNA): TGTGCCAGCAGCGATCAGGGACAGGGGGATGATGGCTACACCTTC. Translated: CASSDQGQGDDGYTF. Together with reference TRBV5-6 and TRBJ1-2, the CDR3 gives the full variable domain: DAGVTQSPTHLIKTRGQQVTLRCSPKSGHDTVSWYQQALGQGPQFIFQYYEEEERQRGNFPDRFSGHQFPNYSSELNVNALLLGDSALYLCASSDQGQGDDGYTFGSGTRLTVV.